One and the same sample provided the 32 T cell receptor beta chains below, sequenced in a study of blood T cell repertoires in COVID-19. Assay used: immunoSEQ multiplex PCR; TCRdb lists only in-frame clones, some missing. The sample has roughly 200,000 clones, around 90% seen once. Sequenced input: PBMCs or T cells enriched from blood (not recorded which). These receptors were collected from a woman in her thirties who had recovered from COVID-19.

This clone showed up just once. The rearrangement links TRBV9 to TRBJ1-2; D not resolved. CDR3 length: 12 residues. Germline V gene sequence: CDR1 SGDLS, CDR2 YYNGEE. V was cut by 0 bases and J by 6 bases, with 6 bases left in between. The CDR3 spells CASSVDEDGYTF. The CDR3 bases are TGTGCCAGCAGCGTAGATGAGGATGGCTACACCTTC.

The chain recombines TRBV7-6 with TRBJ2-3, with D perhaps matching TRBD2 (5 bases). The CDR3 extends over 15 amino acids. Trimming left V 5 bases short and J 2 bases short, with 14 bases between. Per the germline V gene, CDR1 is SGHVS and CDR2 is FNYEAQ. CDR3 in DNA: TGTGCCAGCAGCCGATCTACGGGGTTCACAGATACGCAGTATTTT. It translates to CASSRSTGFTDTQYF. The whole variable domain, remainder taken from reference TRBV7-6 and TRBJ2-3, is GAGVSQSPRYKVTKRGQDVALRCDPISGHVSLYWYRQALGQGPEFLTYFNYEAQQDKSGLPNDRFSAERPEGSISTLTIQRTEQRDSAMYRCASSRSTGFTDTQYFGPGTRLTVL.

The rearrangement uses TRBV2 and TRBJ1-1, with 8 bases lining up with TRBD1. The CDR3 consists of 15 residues. The J segment lost 1 base and the V segment lost 5 bases, leaving 6 bases of the junction unmatched. Germline CDR1 and CDR2: SNHLY and FYNNEI. The CDR3 region has the DNA TGTGCCAGCAGTCAACCCGGGACAGGGAACACTGAAGCTTTCTTT. This gives the protein CASSQPGTGNTEAFF.

This chain connects TRBV7-3 to TRBJ1-1, with D unresolved. The CDR3 sequence is 15 residues long. Trimming removed 2 bases from V and 0 bases from J, with 10 bases in between. CDR1 and CDR2 from the germline V gene are SGHTA and FQGTGA. CDR3 loop: CASSLRPGVNTEAFF. The CDR3 bases are TGTGCCAGCAGCTTACGGCCAGGCGTGAACACTGAAGCTTTCTTT.

V gene TRBV6-1 combines with J gene TRBJ1-5; 11 bases align to TRBD1. The CDR3 length is 16 residues. J was trimmed by 8 bases and V by 2 bases; bases with no gene match: 8. Germline CDR1 and CDR2: MNHNS and SASEGT. CDR3 DNA: TGTGCCAGCAGTGAAAGGGTGGGACAGGGGGTTGAGCCCCAGCATTTT. Its protein is CASSERVGQGVEPQHF.

This clone was seen only once. CDR3 loop: CASSLYSPGTGSLNYGYTF. Here the CDR3 DNA reads TGTGCCAGCAGTTTATATTCCCCCGGGACAGGGTCCCTTAACTATGGCTACACCTTC. The chain carries TRBV27 and TRBJ1-2, with TRBD1 identical over 9 bases. The CDR3 contains 19 residues. Germline trimming cut 1 base from V and 1 base from J; bases unmatched to any gene: 13. The germline gives CDR1 MNHEY, CDR2 SMNVEV (reference sequence).

This chain uses TRBV7-9 with TRBJ1-1; tentative D call: TRBD1 (5 bases). The V end was cut by 5 bases, the J end by 5 bases, with 15 bases between. Per the germline V gene, CDR1 is SEHNR and CDR2 is FQNEAQ (reference sequence). The CDR3 sequence is 14 residues long. The CDR3 reads CASSGAPGRTEAFF. CDR3 sequence (DNA): TGTGCCAGCAGCGGGGCTCCGGGTCGGACTGAAGCTTTCTTT.

The chain recombines TRBV3-1 (or the pseudogene TRBV3-2) with TRBJ1-2; 7 bases are shared with TRBD1. Germline CDR1 LGHDT, CDR2 YNNKEL (reference sequence). The V and J ends lost 3 bases and 4 bases, in that order; junction bases with no gene match: 8. This CDR3 region has 15 residues. CDR3: CASSQAVGQAYGYTF. CDR3 DNA sequence: TGTGCCAGCAGCCAGGCAGTAGGACAGGCCTATGGCTACACCTTC.

V gene TRBV18 combines with J gene TRBJ2-7; the D gene is possibly TRBD2 (5 bases). V was pared by 4 bases and J by 5 bases, with 6 bases between. The length of the CDR3 is 11 residues. Germline CDR1 and CDR2: KGHSH and LQKENI. In nucleotides, the CDR3 is TGTGCCAGCTCACGGAGGAACGAGCAGTACTTC. Translated, it gives CASSRRNEQYF.

This clone was seen a single time. V usage is TRBV6-2 or TRBV6-3 and J usage is TRBJ2-2; 13 bases align to TRBD2. V shed 0 bases, J shed 10 bases, and the junction held 2 bases outside the gene matches. The CDR3 length is 15 residues. Per germline, CDR1 MNHEY and CDR2 SVGEGT. DNA of the CDR3: TGTGCCAGCAGTTACTCCACTAGCGGGAGGGTGGAGCTGTTTTTT. It specifies CASSYSTSGRVELFF.

Concerning this clone itself: Other DNA sequences in this sample translate to the same CDR3. The chain carries TRBV6-2 or TRBV6-3 and TRBJ2-7, with TRBD2 matching 11 bases. V lost 2 bases to trimming and J lost 4 bases; unmatched junction nucleotides: 1. This CDR3 contains 14 residues. From germline, CDR1 is MNHEY and CDR2 SVGEGT. As DNA, the CDR3 is TGTGCCAGCAGTTACGGGACTAGCGGTTACGAGCAGTACTTC. Protein product: CASSYGTSGYEQYF.

This clone was counted a single time. The chain uses TRBV15 and TRBJ2-3, with D perhaps TRBD1 (6 bases). The CDR3 totals 15 residues. CDR1 is LNHNV, CDR2 YYDKDF, per germline (reference sequence). The V gene lost 0 bases and the J gene lost 3 bases, with 10 bases spanning the gap. As DNA, the CDR3 is TGTGCCACCAGCAGAGACGGCAGGGGAACAGATACGCAGTATTTT. Its translation is CATSRDGRGTDTQYF.

In its sample, this clone was seen once. V and J are TRBV11-2 and TRBJ2-1; D might be TRBD1 (6 bases). Per the germline V gene, CDR1 is SGHAT and CDR2 is FQNNGV. Trimming removed 6 bases from V and 9 bases from J, with 18 bases in between. This CDR3 region has 14 residues. The CDR3 protein is CASRLTRGYGEQFF. DNA of the CDR3: TGTGCCAGCAGACTCACTAGGGGGTATGGTGAGCAGTTCTTC. Combining the CDR3 with reference TRBV11-2 and TRBJ2-1 gives the whole variable domain EAGVAQSPRYKIIEKRQSVAFWCNPISGHATLYWYQQILGQGPKLLIQFQNNGVVDDSQLPKDRFSAERLKGVDSTLKIQPAKLEDSAVYLCASRLTRGYGEQFFGPGTRLTVL.

This chain links TRBV9 with TRBJ1-1; 9 positions match TRBD1. V was clipped by 3 bases and J by 8 bases; unmatched bases: 8. The germline CDR1 and CDR2 sequences are SGDLS and YYNGEE. The CDR3 totals 14 residues. The DNA for the CDR3 is TGTGCCAGCAGCGGAGGGACAGGGCAAGAAGAAGCTTTCTTT. Translation: CASSGGTGQEEAFF.

In DNA form, the CDR3 reads TGTGCCAGTAGTACTAGCGGGAGAGATACGCAGTATTTT. Translation: CASSTSGRDTQYF. The chain joins TRBV19 to TRBJ2-3, with 10 nucleotides matching TRBD2. J was trimmed by 5 bases and V by 4 bases; bases with no gene match: 0. This CDR3 is built from 13 residues. CDR1 LNHDA and CDR2 SQIVND come from the germline V gene (reference sequence).

The chain joins TRBV27 to TRBJ2-7, with a possible D match to TRBD2 (5 bases). Germline V gives CDR1 MNHEY, CDR2 SMNVEV (reference sequence). This CDR3 is 13 amino acids long. V dropped 3 bases and J dropped 0 bases, with 6 bases sitting between them. In DNA form, the CDR3 reads TGTGCCAGCAGTTTCGGGGTCTCCTACGAGCAGTACTTC. This codes for CASSFGVSYEQYF.

CDR3 nucleotides: TGTGCCAGTGGGGACAGAAATGGCTACACCTTC. Translated: CASGDRNGYTF. This rearrangement joins TRBV19 to TRBJ1-2, with 7 bases matching TRBD1. V shed 8 bases, J shed 6 bases, and the junction held 3 bases outside the gene matches. This CDR3 is 11 amino acids long. Germline CDR1 LNHDA, CDR2 SQIVND (reference sequence).

This clone appeared a few times. The rearrangement joins TRBV28 to TRBJ2-7; weak D call: TRBD1 (7 bases). The CDR3 loop spans 15 amino acids. Trimming took off 5 bases at V and 1 base at J, with 15 bases between the two ends. The germline gives CDR1 MDHEN, CDR2 SYDVKM. CDR3 sequence: CASSRLAGGSYEQYF. The CDR3 nucleotides are TGTGCCAGCAGTCGCTTGGCAGGGGGGTCCTACGAGCAGTACTTC.

This clone was observed once. The chain combines TRBV20-1 with TRBJ1-5; tentative D call: TRBD1 (5 bases). The CDR3 extends over 15 amino acids. The germline V gene has CDR1 DFQATT and CDR2 SNEGSKA (reference sequence). Trimming took off 3 bases at V and 5 bases at J, with 17 bases between the two ends. The CDR3 nucleotides read TGCAGTGCTAGTGATCGGGGAGCGGGGGATCAGCCCCAGCATTTT. Amino acids: CSASDRGAGDQPQHF.

The rearrangement joins TRBV3-1 (or the pseudogene TRBV3-2) to TRBJ1-1, with D unclear. The CDR3 consists of 14 residues. Germline CDR1 reads LGHDT; CDR2 reads YNNKEL (reference sequence). Trimming removed 3 bases from V and 0 bases from J, with 8 bases in between. The CDR3 sequence: CASSQEPMNTEAFF. In nucleotides, the CDR3 is TGTGCCAGCAGCCAGGAGCCTATGAACACTGAAGCTTTCTTT.

This chain uses TRBV5-4 with TRBJ1-1; D is ambiguous. From germline, CDR1 is SGHNT and CDR2 YYREEE (reference sequence). V lost 0 bases to trimming and J lost 1 base, with 7 bases between them. The CDR3 contains 14 residues. CDR3 nucleotide sequence: TGTGCCAGCAGCTTGGTGGCGGAGAACACTGAAGCTTTCTTT. This translates into CASSLVAENTEAFF.

V gene TRBV7-6 combines with J gene TRBJ2-7; TRBD2 matches 9 bases. The CDR3 runs to 14 residues. Germline assignment: CDR1 SGHVS and CDR2 FNYEAQ. V was clipped by 7 bases and J by 0 bases; unmatched bases: 4. The CDR3 bases are TGTGCCAGCAAGCGGGGGGAGAGCTCCTACGAGCAGTACTTC. Protein: CASKRGESSYEQYF. Full variable domain (rest looked up from reference TRBV7-6 and TRBJ2-7): GAGVSQSPRYKVTKRGQDVALRCDPISGHVSLYWYRQALGQGPEFLTYFNYEAQQDKSGLPNDRFSAERPEGSISTLTIQRTEQRDSAMYRCASKRGESSYEQYFGPGTRLTVT.

This chain links TRBV7-2 with TRBJ2-1; 8 nucleotides line up with TRBD2. This CDR3 region has 15 residues. Germline CDR1 and CDR2: SGHTA and FQGNSA. V was pared by 1 base and J by 3 bases, with 2 bases of the junction left unmatched. This CDR3 is CASSLVRGGYNEQFF. Here the CDR3 DNA reads TGTGCCAGCAGCTTAGTACGGGGGGGCTACAATGAGCAGTTCTTC.

The chain employs TRBV6-4 and TRBJ1-5; 7 bases are a match to TRBD1. The germline CDR1 and CDR2 sequences are MRHNA and SNTAGT. The length of the CDR3 is 15 residues. V lost 4 bases and J lost 4; bases outside the gene matches: 7. The CDR3 loop is CASSAHQGENQPQHF. The CDR3 region has the DNA TGTGCCAGCAGTGCCCACCAGGGGGAGAATCAGCCCCAGCATTTT.

This chain links TRBV3-1 (or the pseudogene TRBV3-2) with TRBJ1-6; a weak D match, TRBD1 (6 bases). The CDR3 covers 19 residues. The ends were cut back, 0 bases at V and 0 bases at J, with 15 bases in the middle. The V gene's germline CDR1 is LGHDT and CDR2 YNNKEL (reference sequence). Here the CDR3 DNA reads TGTGCCAGCAGCCAAGAGGGGCGCGGGGGCAGCTCCTATAATTCACCCCTCCACTTT. This codes for CASSQEGRGGSSYNSPLHF.

The CDR3 nucleotides read TGTGCCAGCAGTTTAGGGGATACTGAAGCTTTCTTT. This sequence encodes CASSLGDTEAFF. The chain joins TRBV6-2 or TRBV6-3 to TRBJ1-1; the D gene is possibly TRBD1 (5 bases). Germline CDR1 MNHEY, CDR2 SVGEGT. V lost 4 bases to trimming and J lost 5 bases, with 8 bases between them. The CDR3 is made up of 12 amino acids.

The rearrangement joins TRBV4-3 to TRBJ1-4, with D possibly matching TRBD1 (6 bases). Trimming shortened V by 3 bases and J by 8 bases, and 16 bases separated the two germline ends. Germline assignment: CDR1 LGHNA and CDR2 YSLEER. This CDR3 has 15 amino acids. The CDR3 spells CASSQNRALMEKLFF. CDR3 nucleotides: TGCGCCAGCAGCCAGAACAGGGCATTGATGGAAAAACTGTTTTTT.

The genes are TRBV19 and TRBJ1-4; no clear D gene. V dropped 7 bases and J dropped 10 bases, with 10 bases sitting between them. Looked up from germline, CDR1 is LNHDA and CDR2 is SQIVND (reference sequence). The CDR3 consists of 11 residues. The CDR3 loop reads CASKDRRKLFF. CDR3 sequence (DNA): TGTGCCAGTAAAGATAGGAGAAAACTGTTTTTT. The whole variable domain, filled in from reference TRBV19 and TRBJ1-4, reads DGGITQSPKYLFRKEGQNVTLSCEQNLNHDAMYWYRQDPGQGLRLIYYSQIVNDFQKGDIAEGYSVSREKKESFPLTVTSAQKNPTAFYLCASKDRRKLFFGSGTQLSVL.

V gene TRBV9 combines with J gene TRBJ1-1, with 8 bases aligning to TRBD1. After removal of 4 bases from V and 5 bases from J, the junction contained 10 bases not matched to a gene. The germline V gene has CDR1 SGDLS and CDR2 YYNGEE. This CDR3 spans 15 amino acids. CDR3 sequence: CASSHRTGQGTEAFF. CDR3 nucleotides: TGTGCCAGCAGCCACCGGACAGGGCAGGGGACTGAAGCTTTCTTT.

V usage is TRBV4-1 and J usage is TRBJ2-3; possible D gene TRBD1, 6 bases. The CDR3 length is 16 residues. V gave up 0 bases and J gave up 4 bases, with 14 bases separating them. The V gene's germline CDR1 is MGHRA and CDR2 YSYEKL. The CDR3 reads CASSQDLAGVADTQYF. For the CDR3, the DNA is TGCGCCAGCAGCCAAGATCTCGCAGGGGTCGCAGATACGCAGTATTTT.

The chain couples TRBV4-2 to TRBJ2-3; D might be TRBD2 (6 bases). V dropped 4 bases and J dropped 2 bases, with 16 bases sitting between them. Germline V gives CDR1 LGHNA, CDR2 YNFKEQ. CDR3 length equals 16 residues. CDR3 coding DNA: TGTGCCAGCAGCCCTCAATCGGCGGGGATCACAGATACGCAGTATTTT. Amino acids: CASSPQSAGITDTQYF.

The V and J genes are TRBV24-1 and TRBJ2-1; tentative D call: TRBD1 (6 bases). This CDR3 is 15 amino acids long. Per germline, CDR1 KGHDR and CDR2 SFDVKD. Trimming removed 3 bases at V and 4 bases at J, with 12 bases between. Written as DNA, the CDR3 is TGTGCCACCAGTGATGCTGGACAGAATTACAATGAGCAGTTCTTC. Its translation: CATSDAGQNYNEQFF.